The sequence of this T cell receptor (beta chain) was determined in a study of CD8+ T cells in alopecia areata. The sample's treatment: oral pan-JAK inhibitor, 5-10 mg twice daily. The V end lost 7 bases, the J end lost 1 base, and 2 bases lay between the germline ends. The CDR3 sequence is 11 residues long. Germline assignment: CDR1 SGHRS and CDR2 YFSETQ. RNA extraction was followed by reverse transcription into cDNA, which acted as the sequencing template. The data were produced by immunoSEQ multiplex PCR, yet TCRdb's version contains in-frame clones alone and is incomplete. This table holds just under 65,000 clones, 46% found once.

The input for sequencing was CD8+ T cells sorted from blood, taken at roughly week 36, from a patient treated with tofacitinib. This chain uses TRBV5-1 with TRBJ2-2; D remains unclear. This receptor was obtained from a human donor with alopecia areata. CDR3 nucleotides: TGCGCCAGCGGGAACACCGGGGAGCTGTTTTTT. The encoded protein is CASGNTGELFF. Complete variable domain (other parts from reference TRBV5-1 and TRBJ2-2): KAGVTQTPRYLIKTRGQQVTLSCSPISGHRSVSWYQQTPGQGLQFLFEYFSETQRNKGNFPGRFSGRQFSNSRSEMNVSTLELGDSALYLCASGNTGELFFGEGSRLTVL.